The next 28 T cell receptor beta chains were all read from a single sample in a study of CD8 T cells in ankylosing spondylitis. Study outcomes and limitations: A TCR beta motif of 7 to 9 highly homologous variants seemed to mark ankylosing spondylitis blood.

TCRdb reprocessed the 5' RACE reads with MiXCR, giving one entry per CDR3 protein. Here the sample spans around 140,000 distinct CDR3 sequences, more than 15% being singletons. Antigens of these TCRs are unknown. Sequencing was done on a sample of blood, either unsorted or a sorted T cell fraction (not recorded which). The receptors stem from a male donor with ankylosing spondylitis.

The V call is TRBV27, the J call TRBJ2-7; 9 nucleotides match TRBD1. Germline CDR1 and CDR2: MNHEY and SMNVEV (reference sequence). The CDR3 is 15 amino acids. The V gene end was trimmed by 5 bases and the J gene end by 2 bases; junction bases not matched to a gene: 7. The CDR3 DNA reads as TGTGCCAGCAGTCCGACAGGGGGACCACCCTACGAGCAGTACTTC. This codes for CASSPTGGPPYEQYF.

The chain couples TRBV27 to TRBJ1-4; 7 bases fit TRBD1. Germline trimming cut 5 bases from V and 3 bases from J; bases unmatched to any gene: 3. CDR1 and CDR2 from the germline V gene are MNHEY and SMNVEV (reference sequence). CDR3 length equals 14 residues. CDR3 in amino acids: CASSQGGANEKLFF. The CDR3 nucleotides are TGTGCCAGCAGTCAGGGGGGAGCTAATGAAAAACTGTTTTTT.

This clonotype was counted between two and nine times. This chain links TRBV4-1 with TRBJ2-5; TRBD1 matches at 7 bases. Trimming removed 5 bases from V and 5 bases from J; junction bases left unmatched: 8. This CDR3 region has 14 residues. Germline-derived CDR1 and CDR2 are MGHRA and YSYEKL. This chain's CDR3 is CASSYSDRAETQYF. The CDR3 coding sequence is TGCGCCAGCAGCTACTCAGACAGGGCGGAGACCCAGTACTTC.

The sample holds a few counts of this clonotype. The CDR3 protein is CASRGAGYGYTF. CDR3 nucleotides: TGTGCCAGCAGGGGGGCAGGCTATGGCTACACCTTC. This chain connects TRBV27 to TRBJ1-2, with a weak D call TRBD1 (6 bases). Germline CDR1 reads MNHEY; CDR2 reads SMNVEV (reference sequence). The V gene lost 6 bases and the J gene lost 4 bases, with 9 bases spanning the gap. The CDR3 is 12 amino acids.

The V call is TRBV7-2, the J call TRBJ1-6; the match to TRBD1 covers 9 bases. Trimming removed 1 base from V and 3 bases from J; junction bases left unmatched: 4. The germline V gene encodes CDR1 SGHTA and CDR2 FQGNSA. This CDR3 is 17 amino acids long. CDR3 region: CASSLVQGAHYNSPLHF. CDR3 bases: TGTGCCAGCAGCTTAGTACAGGGGGCTCACTATAATTCACCCCTCCACTTT.

The gene calls are TRBV12-3 or TRBV12-4 and TRBJ2-5; D not resolved. V was cut by 4 bases and J by 1 base, with 4 bases left in between. The CDR3 runs 12 residues. CDR3 sequence (DNA): TGTGCCAGCAGTTCCCGCCAAGAGACCCAGTACTTC. Its protein is CASSSRQETQYF.

J is TRBJ2-1 and V is TRBV27; no firm D call. Trimming pared 2 bases from V and 7 bases from J, leaving 9 bases between. This CDR3 contains 13 residues. In germline, CDR1 is MNHEY, CDR2 SMNVEV (reference sequence). The DNA of the CDR3 is TGTGCCAGCAGTTTAACGGCAGCGAATGAGCAGTTCTTC. As protein: CASSLTAANEQFF.

The chain joins TRBV4-1 to TRBJ2-2; no clear D. The germline V gene encodes CDR1 MGHRA and CDR2 YSYEKL. The CDR3 has 14 amino acids. Deletions cut 3 bases from V and 6 bases from J, with 11 bases between. CDR3: CASSQAVESGELFF. Here the CDR3 DNA reads TGCGCCAGCAGCCAGGCCGTAGAATCCGGGGAGCTGTTTTTT.

The sample holds many counts of this clonotype. The chain links TRBV28 to TRBJ2-1; no clear D gene. The length of the CDR3 is 12 residues. Germline lookup yields CDR1 MDHEN and CDR2 SYDVKM. V was pared by 6 bases and J by 8 bases, with 11 bases between. In DNA form, the CDR3 reads TGTGCCAGCAGCCCGGACCGTCATGAGCAGTTCTTC. It encodes CASSPDRHEQFF.

The chain has TRBV6-5 and TRBJ1-4; D remains ambiguous. Deletions cut 0 bases from V and 0 bases from J, with 11 bases between. The CDR3 loop spans 17 amino acids. Germline values: CDR1 MNHEY, CDR2 SVGAGI. CDR3 coding DNA: TGTGCCAGCAGTTACTCCCCGGGCCTCGCAACTAATGAAAAACTGTTTTTT. Translating it yields CASSYSPGLATNEKLFF.

V and J are TRBV11-2 and TRBJ2-3, with D perhaps TRBD2 (6 bases). This CDR3 contains 16 residues. V shed 5 bases and J shed 4 bases, with 19 bases lying between them. From germline, CDR1 is SGHAT and CDR2 FQNNGV. The DNA for the CDR3 is TGTGCCAGCAGCATGACGGCTTACCGGGAGTCAGATACGCAGTATTTT. This gives the protein CASSMTAYRESDTQYF.

This clonotype showed up just a few times. This chain connects TRBV27 to TRBJ2-7, with D uncertain. V was clipped by 2 bases and J by 2 bases, with 7 bases between them. Germline V gives CDR1 MNHEY, CDR2 SMNVEV (reference sequence). This CDR3 contains 13 residues. CDR3 region: CASSLDSAYEQYF. DNA for the CDR3: TGTGCCAGCAGTTTAGACTCCGCCTACGAGCAGTACTTC.

A few counts support this clonotype. This chain joins TRBV13 and TRBJ2-1, with TRBD2 matching over 7 bases. Losses at the gene ends were 5 bases for V and 10 bases for J; bases not matched to a gene: 5. From germline, CDR1 is PRHDT and CDR2 FYEKMQ (reference sequence). The CDR3 loop spans 12 amino acids. In DNA form, the CDR3 reads TGTGCCAGCAGCCACTTGGGAGGGGAGCAGTTCTTC. Protein sequence: CASSHLGGEQFF.

This clonotype occurred a few times. The chain is built from TRBV5-1 and TRBJ2-3; the D is unclear. CDR1 SGHRS and CDR2 YFSETQ come from the germline V gene. The CDR3 has 16 residues. Deletions cut 0 bases from V and 0 bases from J, with 11 bases between. The CDR3 sequence: CASSLVPTTSTDTQYF. The CDR3 bases are TGCGCCAGCAGCTTGGTGCCCACCACAAGCACAGATACGCAGTATTTT.

This clonotype was counted only a few times. The chain uses TRBV28 and TRBJ2-2; D unresolved. The CDR3 covers 14 residues. The germline CDR1 and CDR2 sequences are MDHEN and SYDVKM. Trimming removed 1 base at V and 1 base at J, with 4 bases between. The CDR3 here is CASSLLQNTGELFF. CDR3 bases: TGTGCCAGCAGTTTATTACAGAACACCGGGGAGCTGTTTTTT.

J is TRBJ1-2 and V is TRBV20-1; D gene unclear. Germline V gives CDR1 DFQATT, CDR2 SNEGSKA (reference sequence). V lost 6 bases, J lost 1 base, and 6 bases lay in between. The CDR3 runs 11 residues. The CDR3 coding sequence is TGCAGTGCCAAGATTAACTATGGCTACACCTTC. The encoded protein is CSAKINYGYTF.

This clonotype has a handful of counts. The chain has TRBV7-9 and TRBJ2-7; TRBD2 matches 10 bases. Germline V gene data show CDR1 as SEHNR and CDR2 as FQNEAQ (reference sequence). V was pared by 6 bases and J by 3 bases, with 8 bases of the junction left unmatched. The CDR3 is 15 amino acids. CDR3 protein: CASRSAGGPFYEQYF. As DNA, the CDR3 is TGTGCCAGCAGATCAGCGGGAGGGCCTTTCTACGAGCAGTACTTC.

This clonotype was observed a few times. V is TRBV7-9 and J is TRBJ1-2, with 8 positions matching TRBD1. This CDR3 contains 14 residues. Germline loops: CDR1 SEHNR, CDR2 FQNEAQ (reference sequence). V was pared by 4 bases and J by 8 bases, with 9 bases of the junction left unmatched. The CDR3 region has the DNA TGTGCCAGCAGCTCTAGGGACAGGTCTTTCGGCTACACCTTC. Translated: CASSSRDRSFGYTF.

This clonotype was counted a single time. The chain carries TRBV10-3 and TRBJ2-5; 13 nucleotides agree with TRBD2. V dropped 10 bases and J dropped 2; count of bases not matched to a gene: 13. Germline V lookup: CDR1 ENHRY, CDR2 SYGVKD. This CDR3 contains 17 residues. CDR3 DNA sequence: TGTGCCACCCGGGAGTGGACTAGCGGGAGTTGGCAAGAGACCCAGTACTTC. This encodes CATREWTSGSWQETQYF.

The V and J genes are TRBV12-3 or TRBV12-4 and TRBJ2-7; tentative D call: TRBD1 (5 bases). V dropped 4 bases and J dropped 5 bases, with 12 bases sitting between them. The CDR3 is 13 amino acids. The CDR3 nucleotides read TGTGCCAGCAGTTCAGGTGGGGCCCACGAGCAGTACTTC. Protein product: CASSSGGAHEQYF.

This clonotype was found a few times. This chain joins TRBV4-1 and TRBJ1-6; the D gene is possibly TRBD1 (5 bases). V was cut by 3 bases and J by 6 bases, with 18 bases left in between. This CDR3 contains 17 residues. Germline V gene sequence: CDR1 MGHRA, CDR2 YSYEKL. The CDR3 DNA follows: TGCGCCAGCAGCCAGCAAGCTGTTGAGGGGCTTAATTCACCCCTCCACTTT. Translated, it gives CASSQQAVEGLNSPLHF.

The chain recombines TRBV4-1 with TRBJ2-2; 8 bases are shared with TRBD2. Per the germline V gene, CDR1 is MGHRA and CDR2 is YSYEKL. This CDR3 region has 15 residues. V lost 0 bases, J lost 4 bases, and 1 base stayed unmatched. The CDR3 coding sequence is TGCGCCAGCAGCCAAGACAGCGGGAGCACCGGGGAGCTGTTTTTT. Protein product: CASSQDSGSTGELFF.

J is TRBJ2-2 and V is TRBV9, with 8 bases fitting TRBD2. J gave up 0 bases and V 4 bases, and 5 bases lay outside the gene matches. The length of the CDR3 is 16 residues. Germline V CDR1 and CDR2: SGDLS, YYNGEE. The CDR3 is CASSPGGGTNTGELFF. DNA for the CDR3: TGTGCCAGCAGCCCCGGGGGGGGGACGAACACCGGGGAGCTGTTTTTT.

This clonotype came up a few times. The chain joins TRBV12-3 or TRBV12-4 to TRBJ1-4; D gene ambiguous. V was pared by 3 bases and J by 4 bases, with 9 bases between. The CDR3 runs 14 residues. CDR3 in DNA: TGTGCCAGCAGTTTTGTGGGAGTTAATGAAAAACTGTTTTTT. This translates into CASSFVGVNEKLFF.

This clonotype was found a few times. The V gene is TRBV25-1, the J gene TRBJ1-1, with no clear D. The CDR3 has 15 residues. The V end lost 3 bases, the J end lost 1 base, and 12 bases lay between the germline ends. The germline CDR1 and CDR2 sequences are MGHDK and SYGVNS. CDR3 loop: CASSDPLGENTEAFF. Here the CDR3 DNA reads TGTGCCAGCAGTGATCCCCTCGGGGAGAACACTGAAGCTTTCTTT.

CDR3: CAISETSSGRSAYEQYF. The CDR3, as DNA: TGTGCCATCAGTGAGACGTCTAGCGGGAGATCGGCCTACGAGCAGTACTTC. The chain has TRBV10-3 and TRBJ2-7; TRBD2 matches 10 bases. This CDR3 spans 17 amino acids. The V segment lost 2 bases and the J segment 2 bases; nucleotides outside the gene matches: 9. Germline CDR1 reads ENHRY; CDR2 reads SYGVKD.

This clonotype was recorded a few times. The J gene is TRBJ1-1, the V gene TRBV29-1; TRBD1 matches at 9 bases. Looked up from germline, CDR1 is SQVTM and CDR2 is ANQGSEA. The length of the CDR3 is 13 residues. Trimming cost V 8 bases and J 11 bases; bases outside gene matches: 15. The CDR3 protein is CSTRFEDRGRAFF. The DNA for the CDR3 is TGCAGCACTAGATTTGAGGACAGGGGACGGGCTTTCTTT.

Here the CDR3 reads CASSADGSSYNEQFF. As DNA, the CDR3 is TGTGCCAGCAGCGCAGACGGAAGCTCCTACAATGAGCAGTTCTTC. V and J are TRBV6-4 and TRBJ2-1; D call uncertain. Per the germline V gene, CDR1 is MRHNA and CDR2 is SNTAGT. V was trimmed by 6 bases and J by 0 bases, leaving 12 bases between them. The CDR3 consists of 15 residues.